These T cell receptor beta chains were read from a single sample in a study of CD8 T cells in ankylosing spondylitis. TCRdb reanalysed the 5' RACE reads using MiXCR and keeps one entry per CDR3 protein. Among around 890,000 distinct CDR3 sequences listed, 12% were seen once. The sequencing sample was made of blood, either unsorted or a sorted T cell fraction (not recorded which). The receptor source for this set is a male donor with ankylosing spondylitis. CDR3s include the opening cysteine and the closing phenylalanine or tryptophan. A D gene is named only where the DNA matches it firmly. Only some rows state a clone size, as once, few, many or a class for expanded clones.

TRBV25-1	few	.	TRBJ1-6	CASSEREGHSPLHF	TGTGCCAGCAGTGAAAGGGAGGGGCATTCACCCCTCCACTTT
TRBV5-1	few	TRBD1	TRBJ2-3	CASSLATGPDTQYF	TGCGCCAGCAGCTTAGCGACAGGGCCAGATACGCAGTATTTT
TRBV6-1	few	TRBD2	TRBJ2-7	CASSPRQRGGYEQYF	TGTGCCAGCAGCCCCAGGCAGCGGGGGGGATACGAGCAGTACTTC
TRBV4-3	few	.	TRBJ1-3	CASSQETHSVGNTIYF	TGCGCCAGCAGCCAAGAAACACACAGTGTTGGAAACACCATATATTTT
TRBV11-2	.	.	TRBJ2-7	CASQPSVNEQYF	TGTGCCAGCCAACCCTCTGTCAACGAGCAGTACTTC
TRBV7-2	many	TRBD1	TRBJ1-1	CASSKGQGNTEAFF	TGTGCCAGCAGCAAGGGACAGGGGAACACTGAAGCTTTCTTT
TRBV5-1	few	.	TRBJ2-3	CASSLDAGYSTDTQYF	TGCGCCAGCAGCTTGGACGCGGGCTACAGCACAGATACGCAGTATTTT
TRBV20-1	.	.	TRBJ1-6	CSARPRSSYNSPLHF	TGCAGTGCTAGGCCGAGAAGCTCCTATAATTCACCCCTCCACTTT
TRBV7-2	few	.	TRBJ2-7	CASSPSGQSSYEQYF	TGTGCCAGCAGCCCTTCAGGACAGAGCTCCTACGAGCAGTACTTC
TRBV20-1	.	.	TRBJ2-1	CRLSSYNEQFF	TGCAGGCTGAGCTCCTACAATGAGCAGTTCTTC
TRBV29-1	.	.	TRBJ1-1	CSVDDSKAFF	TGCAGCGTTGACGACAGTAAAGCTTTCTTT
TRBV5-1	.	.	TRBJ1-2	CASSLGSQWNRQDYGYTF	TGCGCCAGCAGCTTAGGGAGTCAGTGGAACCGACAGGACTATGGCTACACCTTC
TRBV6-2/TRBV6-3	.	TRBD2	TRBJ2-1	CASSYSGSGGRRYEQFF	TGTGCCAGCAGTTACTCTGGGTCCGGCGGGAGACGGTATGAGCAGTTCTTC
TRBV28	.	.	TRBJ2-3	CAGGDFTDTQYF	TGTGCCGGGGGAGACTTCACAGATACGCAGTATTTT
TRBV5-1	few	.	TRBJ1-5	CASSLGEGVNQPQHF	TGCGCCAGCAGCTTGGGAGAGGGAGTCAATCAGCCCCAGCATTTT
TRBV5-1	few	.	TRBJ1-3	CASRPGFSGNTIYF	TGCGCCAGCAGGCCCGGGTTCTCTGGAAACACCATATATTTT
TRBV28	few	.	TRBJ1-3	CASSVAGARSGNTIYF	TGTGCCAGCAGTGTTGCAGGGGCTCGCTCTGGAAACACCATATATTTT
TRBV3-1	few	.	TRBJ2-1	CASSATLGRARLRNEQFF	TGTGCCAGCAGCGCAACGCTAGGGCGGGCCCGCCTGAGAAATGAGCAGTTCTTC
TRBV27	.	TRBD1	TRBJ2-5	CASRQGGWETQYF	TGTGCCAGCCGACAGGGGGGATGGGAGACCCAGTACTTC
TRBV18	few	.	TRBJ2-3	CASSPTGITSTDTQYF	TGTGCCAGCTCACCAACCGGGATCACTAGCACAGATACGCAGTATTTT